The T cell receptor (beta chain) under discussion was sequenced for a study of long-term antiretroviral therapy in people with HIV (dated by TCRdb to the early 2020s). In the study overall: The earliest samples were collected roughly a decade before the 2015 WHO recommendation for immediate ART, at a time when ART was usually postponed until CD4 counts fell. Whether ART initiation and durable HIV suppression were associated with changes in peripheral blood TRB repertoire composition and diversity was tested in a retrospective serial study. From 30 to 35 adults with confirmed HIV infection, the cohort provided 150 to 200 cryopreserved PBMC samples, gathered serially across a mean of approximately six years (range 1-12). About 35% of the 30 participants with HIV were female. Test extractions of a monoclonal T-cell line alongside about 30 polyclonal samples showed no cross-contamination during QIAcube processing.

As concerns this clone: Its antigen is still unknown. Nothing much larger sits one base from this clone, and base qualities are not available.

CDR1 and CDR2 are read off the germline V gene as SGHDT and YYEEEE. CDR3 length: 13 amino acids, cysteine to phenylalanine. Only the CDR3 portion is preserved as DNA: 39 bases, with reading frame beginning at the first base. The V end loses 2 bases and the J end loses 5 bases, and a stretch of 10 bases separates them. Study-level results and caveats: HIV repertoires had narrower CDR3 length ranges than controls, and the network structure suggested an antigen-experienced repertoire that shifted only slightly toward naive after ART. Starting ART was linked to a significant rise in TRB diversity, yet even with long-term ART the diversity remained significantly lower than in transplant donor controls. Expanded TRB clones identified before ART initiation dominated the repertoire across all time points, though the dominance fluctuated and decreased in many PLHIV after ART. Inferences about post-ART repertoire changes are limited because no data were available on ART adherence, viral resistance or therapy changes. Because PBMC availability was limited, only the TCR beta chain was sequenced, with no alpha chain pairing. Because cell numbers in pre-ART samples were limited, unsorted PBMC were profiled instead of sorted CD4+ and CD8+ T cells. The samples were dated from the mid-2000s to the late 2010s, and the ART regimens that were used may be less effective than current ART regimens.

To be included, a participant needed at least one PBMC sample from before ART initiation plus at least two post-ART samples. Every participant with HIV received treatment in the United States of America. Before DNA extraction, cryopreserved samples of roughly 0.9-11 million PBMC were thawed and then washed. At the time of the earliest PBMC sample, participants with HIV were aged between about 23 and 54 years. Per participant, PBMC samples came from 1-4 timepoints prior to ART initiation and 2-8 timepoints following ART initiation, for a median of 7 samples. For every participant, serial HIV viral load, CD4+ T-cell count, ART history and demographic data were obtained. Genomic DNA was extracted from unsorted PBMC with a Qiagen kit on a QIAcube, with processing performed in batches of 12 samples. The immunoSEQ hsTCRB v3.0 assay was used at survey level resolution for TRB variable region sequencing. The target sequencing depth for TRB was 40,000-50,000 T-cell genomes per sample. Pooled TRB libraries were sequenced on an Illumina MiSeq with a v3 150-cycle kit. On the study's bioinformatics: Repertoire analysis was performed in R inside a reproducible Nextflow workflow that covered QC, data transformation and analysis. LymphoSeq2, an R package for exploring AIRR-Seq data, was used to implement custom analyses. A handful of samples that produced fewer than 5000 total TRB sequences were removed, so 150 to 200 HIV repertoires were analyzed. Among the roughly 190 retained HIV repertoires, about 59 were collected before ART initiation and some 130 were collected after ART initiation. Repertoires were downsampled to 5000 TRB nucleotide sequences, with summary statistics averaged over 100 downsampling iterations. The analysis kept only TRB sequences whose CDR3 regions were at least seven amino acids long. Diversity was assessed using a clonality score derived from Shannon entropy and using the Gini coefficient. In repertoire networks, the top 5000 CDR3 amino acid sequences were linked whenever an edit distance of one separated two sequences. GLIPH2 predicted antigen specificity groups and MHC restriction for TRB CDR3 amino acid sequences. To flag known CMV, EBV, HIV or tissue antigen associations, CDR3 amino acid sequences were matched against VDJdb and McPAS-TCR. Pre-ART, post-ART and control groups were compared with Wilcoxon signed-rank tests and Holm-Bonferroni correction. TCRdb took this table from immuneACCESS and kept in-frame rearrangements with V and J called. Such tables lack part of the clones; where checked against another copy, unresolved V genes explain under half of the gap, and the rest is unexplained. V, J and clone size are those of that table, while D and trimming were read from the DNA. The sample table lists over 25,000 clones, about 90% of them with a count of one. Approximately 8% of the sample is held by the ten biggest clonotypes.

Rearrangement joined TRBV5-6 to TRBJ2-5; no confident D gene assignment can be made. The starting material was unsorted PBMCs, obtained 3.2 years before starting antiretroviral therapy. This TCR derives from a man in his fifties with HIV. The DNA reads TGTGCCAGCAGCTTCGGAACCCGTGAGACCCAGTACTTC. This encodes CASSFGTRETQYF.